Here is one T cell receptor (beta chain) with its context. Its target is not known. Germline CDR1 and CDR2: ENHRY and SYGVKD. J was trimmed by 3 bases and V by 6 bases; bases with no gene match: 0. The length of the CDR3 is 12 residues. This record comes from a study of cytomegalovirus exposure and HLA in healthy donors. General observations from the study: The sole available immune exposure information was CMV serostatus. The authors judged a highly shared variant cluster likely a sequencing artifact.

Both 60 Vbeta primers and 13 Jbeta primers went into the PCR. Assay used: immunoSEQ multiplex PCR; TCRdb lists only in-frame clones, some missing. The sample contains 100,000 to 150,000 clones, roughly 70% of which appear only once. The material sequenced was PBMCs. The clonotype was recovered from a man younger than 45 in good health and CMV-seronegative. The chain combines TRBV10-3 with TRBJ1-1; 8 bases align to TRBD1. The CDR3 DNA sequence: TGTGCCATCAGGACAGGGGACACTGAAGCTTTCTTT. Its protein is CAIRTGDTEAFF.